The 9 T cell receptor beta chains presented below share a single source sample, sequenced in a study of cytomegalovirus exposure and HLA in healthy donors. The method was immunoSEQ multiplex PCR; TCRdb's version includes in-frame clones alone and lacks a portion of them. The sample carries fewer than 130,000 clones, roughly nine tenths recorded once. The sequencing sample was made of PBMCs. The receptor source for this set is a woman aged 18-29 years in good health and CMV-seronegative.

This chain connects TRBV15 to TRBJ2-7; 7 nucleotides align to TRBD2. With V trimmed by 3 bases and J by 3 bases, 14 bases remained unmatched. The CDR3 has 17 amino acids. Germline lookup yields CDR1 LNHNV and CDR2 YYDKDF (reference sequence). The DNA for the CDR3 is TGTGCCACCAGCAGCTCACAGAGGTCCCGCGGGGGCTACGAGCAGTACTTC. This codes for CATSSSQRSRGGYEQYF.

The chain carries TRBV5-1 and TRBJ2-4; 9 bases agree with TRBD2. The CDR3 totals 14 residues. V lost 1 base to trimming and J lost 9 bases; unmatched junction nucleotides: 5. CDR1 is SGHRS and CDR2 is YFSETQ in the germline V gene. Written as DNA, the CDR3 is TGCGCCAGCAGCTTGACTAGCGGGTTTGTCATTCAGTACTTC. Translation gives CASSLTSGFVIQYF.

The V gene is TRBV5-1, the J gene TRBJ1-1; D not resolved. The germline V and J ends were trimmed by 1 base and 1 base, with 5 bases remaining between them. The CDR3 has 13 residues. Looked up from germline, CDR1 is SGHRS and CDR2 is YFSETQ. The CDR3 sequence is CASSLSQNTEAFF. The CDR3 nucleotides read TGCGCCAGCAGCTTGTCCCAGAACACTGAAGCTTTCTTT.

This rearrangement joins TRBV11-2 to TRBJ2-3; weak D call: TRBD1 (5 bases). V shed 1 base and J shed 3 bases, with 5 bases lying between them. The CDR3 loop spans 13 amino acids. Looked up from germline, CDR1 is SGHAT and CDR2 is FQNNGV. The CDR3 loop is CASSLAGTDTQYF. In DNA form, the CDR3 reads TGTGCCAGCAGCTTAGCAGGGACAGATACGCAGTATTTT.

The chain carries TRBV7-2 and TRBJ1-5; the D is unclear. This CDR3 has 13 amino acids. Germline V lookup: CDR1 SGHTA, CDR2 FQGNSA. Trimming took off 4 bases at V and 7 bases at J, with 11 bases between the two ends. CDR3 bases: TGTGCCAGCAGCTCCTGGAGCGCCCAGCCCCAGCATTTT. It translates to CASSSWSAQPQHF.

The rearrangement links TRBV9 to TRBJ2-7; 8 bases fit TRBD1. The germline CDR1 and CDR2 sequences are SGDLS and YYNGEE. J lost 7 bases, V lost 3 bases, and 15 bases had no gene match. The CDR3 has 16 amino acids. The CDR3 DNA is TGTGCCAGCAGCGAATACTCAGGGGGCGCGCGCGGGGAGCAGTACTTC. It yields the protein CASSEYSGGARGEQYF.

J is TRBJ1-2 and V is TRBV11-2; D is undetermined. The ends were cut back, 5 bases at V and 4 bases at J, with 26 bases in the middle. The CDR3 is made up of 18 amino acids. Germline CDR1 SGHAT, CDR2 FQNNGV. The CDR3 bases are TGTGCCAGCAGCACTCATCGGGGTCAGCGAAGGGAATTCTATGGCTACACCTTC. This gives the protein CASSTHRGQRREFYGYTF.

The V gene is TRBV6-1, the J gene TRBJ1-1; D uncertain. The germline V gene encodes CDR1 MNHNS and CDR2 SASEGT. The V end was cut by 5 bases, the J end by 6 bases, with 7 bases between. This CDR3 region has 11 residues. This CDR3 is CASSPDSEAFF. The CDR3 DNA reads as TGTGCCAGCAGTCCGGACTCTGAAGCTTTCTTT.

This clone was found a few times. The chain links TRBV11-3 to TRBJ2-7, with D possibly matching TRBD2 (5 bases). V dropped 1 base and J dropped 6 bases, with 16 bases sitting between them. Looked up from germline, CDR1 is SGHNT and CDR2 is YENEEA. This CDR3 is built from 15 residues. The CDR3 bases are TGTGCCAGCAGCTTAGGTCCACCGATGGCGGGCGAGCAGTACTTC. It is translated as CASSLGPPMAGEQYF.